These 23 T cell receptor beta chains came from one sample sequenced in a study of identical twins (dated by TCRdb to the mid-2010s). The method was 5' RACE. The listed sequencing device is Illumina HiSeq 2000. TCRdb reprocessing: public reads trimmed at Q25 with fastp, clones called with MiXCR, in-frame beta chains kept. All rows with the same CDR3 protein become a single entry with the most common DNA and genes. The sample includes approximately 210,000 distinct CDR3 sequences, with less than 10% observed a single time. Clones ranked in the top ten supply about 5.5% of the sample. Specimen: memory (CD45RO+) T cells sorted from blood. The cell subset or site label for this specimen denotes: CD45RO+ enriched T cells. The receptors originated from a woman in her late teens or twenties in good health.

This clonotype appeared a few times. The DNA for the CDR3 is TGCAGTGCTCTAGACAGGGGCCTTGGCTACGAGCAGTACTTC. This gives the protein CSALDRGLGYEQYF. The rearrangement joins TRBV20-1 to TRBJ2-7; 8 bases are shared with TRBD1. The CDR3 covers 14 residues. CDR1 DFQATT and CDR2 SNEGSKA come from the germline V gene (reference sequence). V was pared by 5 bases and J by 3 bases, with 9 bases of the junction left unmatched.

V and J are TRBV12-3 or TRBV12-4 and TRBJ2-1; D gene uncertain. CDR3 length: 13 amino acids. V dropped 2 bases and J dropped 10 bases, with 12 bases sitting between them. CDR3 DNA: TGTGCCAGCAGTTTATCGGGCGCCTTCGAGCAGTTCTTC. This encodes CASSLSGAFEQFF.

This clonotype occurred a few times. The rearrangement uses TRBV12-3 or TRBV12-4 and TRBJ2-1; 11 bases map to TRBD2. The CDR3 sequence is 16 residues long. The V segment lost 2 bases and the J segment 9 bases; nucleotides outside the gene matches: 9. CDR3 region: CASSLLAGGLQVEQFF. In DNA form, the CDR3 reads TGTGCCAGCAGTTTACTAGCGGGAGGTCTTCAGGTTGAGCAGTTCTTC.

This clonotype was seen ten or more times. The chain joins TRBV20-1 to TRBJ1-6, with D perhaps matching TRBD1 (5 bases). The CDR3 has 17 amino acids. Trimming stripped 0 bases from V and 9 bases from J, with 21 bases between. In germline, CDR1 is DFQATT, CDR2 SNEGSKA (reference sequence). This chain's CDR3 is CSARELGTGGWISPLHF. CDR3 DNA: TGCAGTGCTAGAGAGCTAGGAACGGGGGGTTGGATTTCACCCCTCCACTTT.

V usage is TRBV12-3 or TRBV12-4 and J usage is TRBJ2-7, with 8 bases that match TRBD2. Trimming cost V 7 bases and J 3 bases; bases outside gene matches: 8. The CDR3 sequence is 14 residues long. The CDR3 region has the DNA TGTGCCAGCAACCCGACGGGGGGGTTCTACGAGCAGTACTTC. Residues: CASNPTGGFYEQYF.

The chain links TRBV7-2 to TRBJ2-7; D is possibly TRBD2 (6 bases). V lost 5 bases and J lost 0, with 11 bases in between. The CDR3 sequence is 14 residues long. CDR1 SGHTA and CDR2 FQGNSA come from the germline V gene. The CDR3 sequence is CASSDSGLSYEQYF. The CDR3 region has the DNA TGTGCCAGCAGCGATAGCGGACTCTCCTACGAGCAGTACTTC. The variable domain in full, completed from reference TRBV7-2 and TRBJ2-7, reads GAGVSQSPSNKVTEKGKDVELRCDPISGHTALYWYRQSLGQGLEFLIYFQGNSAPDKSGLPSDRFSAERTGGSVSTLTIQRTQQEDSAVYLCASSDSGLSYEQYFGPGTRLTVT.

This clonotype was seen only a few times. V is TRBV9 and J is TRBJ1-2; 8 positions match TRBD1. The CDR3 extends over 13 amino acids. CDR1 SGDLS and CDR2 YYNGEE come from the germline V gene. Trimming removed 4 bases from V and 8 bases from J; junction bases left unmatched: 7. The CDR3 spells CASSTKDRDGYTF. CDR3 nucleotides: TGTGCCAGCAGCACTAAGGACAGGGACGGCTACACCTTC.

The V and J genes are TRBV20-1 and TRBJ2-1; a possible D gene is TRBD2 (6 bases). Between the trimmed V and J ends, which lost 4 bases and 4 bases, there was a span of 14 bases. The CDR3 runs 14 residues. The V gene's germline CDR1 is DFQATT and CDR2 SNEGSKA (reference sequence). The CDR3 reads CSAKPSEKYNEQFF. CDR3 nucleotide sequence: TGCAGTGCTAAACCTAGCGAGAAATACAATGAGCAGTTCTTC.

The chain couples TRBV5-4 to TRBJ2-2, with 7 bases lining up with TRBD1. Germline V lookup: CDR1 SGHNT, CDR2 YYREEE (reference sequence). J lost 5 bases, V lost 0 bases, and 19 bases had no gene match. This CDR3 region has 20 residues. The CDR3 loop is CASSLANSPIAGGRTGELFF. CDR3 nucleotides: TGTGCCAGCAGCTTGGCCAACTCTCCTATAGCAGGGGGAAGAACCGGGGAGCTGTTTTTT.

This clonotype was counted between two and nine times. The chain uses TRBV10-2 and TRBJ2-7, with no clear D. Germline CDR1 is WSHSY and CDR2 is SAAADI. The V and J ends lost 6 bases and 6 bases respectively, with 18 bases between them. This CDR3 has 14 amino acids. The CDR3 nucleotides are TGCGCCAGCAGATCAGCCCACAACCCCACCGAGCAGTACTTC. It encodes CASRSAHNPTEQYF.

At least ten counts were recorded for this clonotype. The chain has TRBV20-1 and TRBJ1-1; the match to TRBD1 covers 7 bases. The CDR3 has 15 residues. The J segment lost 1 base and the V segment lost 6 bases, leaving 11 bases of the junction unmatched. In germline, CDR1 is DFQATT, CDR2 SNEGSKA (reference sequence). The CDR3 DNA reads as TGCAGTGCCTACCCGCCGGGACAGCCGAACACTGAAGCTTTCTTT. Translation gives CSAYPPGQPNTEAFF.

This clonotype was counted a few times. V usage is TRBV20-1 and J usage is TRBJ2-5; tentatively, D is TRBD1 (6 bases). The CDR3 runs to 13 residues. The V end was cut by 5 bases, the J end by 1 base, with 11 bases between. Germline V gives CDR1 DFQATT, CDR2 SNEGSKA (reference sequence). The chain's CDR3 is CSAYGQPQETQYF. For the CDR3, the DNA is TGCAGTGCTTACGGACAGCCCCAAGAGACCCAGTACTTC.

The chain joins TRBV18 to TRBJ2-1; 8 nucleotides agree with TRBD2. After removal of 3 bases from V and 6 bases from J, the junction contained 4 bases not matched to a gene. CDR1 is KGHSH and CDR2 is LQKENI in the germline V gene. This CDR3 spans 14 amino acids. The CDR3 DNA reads TGTGCCAGCTCACCCGGGGGGGGGTCCAATGAGCAGTTCTTC. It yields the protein CASSPGGGSNEQFF.

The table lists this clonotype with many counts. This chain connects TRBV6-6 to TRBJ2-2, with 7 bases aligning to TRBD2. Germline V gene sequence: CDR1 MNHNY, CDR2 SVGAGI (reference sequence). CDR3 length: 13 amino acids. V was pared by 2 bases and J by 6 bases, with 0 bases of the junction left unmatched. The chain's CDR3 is CASSYGGAGELFF. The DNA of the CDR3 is TGTGCCAGCAGTTACGGGGGGGCCGGGGAGCTGTTTTTT.

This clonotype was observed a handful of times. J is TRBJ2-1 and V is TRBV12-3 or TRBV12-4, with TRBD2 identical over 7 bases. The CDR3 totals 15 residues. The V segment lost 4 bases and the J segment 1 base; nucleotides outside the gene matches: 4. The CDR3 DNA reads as TGTGCCAGCAGTTCCCCAGCGGGATCCTACAATGAGCAGTTCTTC. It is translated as CASSSPAGSYNEQFF.

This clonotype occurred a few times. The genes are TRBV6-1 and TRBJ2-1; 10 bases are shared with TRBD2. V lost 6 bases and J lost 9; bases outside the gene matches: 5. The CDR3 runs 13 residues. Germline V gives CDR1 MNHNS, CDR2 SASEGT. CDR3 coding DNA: TGTGCCAGCAGCACCGGGACTAGCGTTGAGCAGTTCTTC. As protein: CASSTGTSVEQFF.

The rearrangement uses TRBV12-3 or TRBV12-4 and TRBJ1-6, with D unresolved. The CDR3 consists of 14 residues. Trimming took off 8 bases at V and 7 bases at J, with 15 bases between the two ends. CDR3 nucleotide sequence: TGTGCCAGCTCACTACCCGGGTGGAATTCACCCCTCCACTTT. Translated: CASSLPGWNSPLHF.

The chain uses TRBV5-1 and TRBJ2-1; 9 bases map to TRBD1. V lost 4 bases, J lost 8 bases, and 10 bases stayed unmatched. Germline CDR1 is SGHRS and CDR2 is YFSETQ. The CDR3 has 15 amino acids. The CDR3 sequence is CASSATGTGWDEQFF. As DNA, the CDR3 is TGCGCCAGCAGCGCAACCGGGACAGGGTGGGATGAGCAGTTCTTC.

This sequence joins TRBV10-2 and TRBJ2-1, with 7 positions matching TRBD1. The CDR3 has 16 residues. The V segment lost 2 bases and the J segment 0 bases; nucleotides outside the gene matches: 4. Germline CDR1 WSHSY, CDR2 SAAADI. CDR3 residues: CASSETTGSSYNEQFF. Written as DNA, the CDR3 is TGCGCCAGCAGTGAGACGACAGGGTCCTCCTACAATGAGCAGTTCTTC.

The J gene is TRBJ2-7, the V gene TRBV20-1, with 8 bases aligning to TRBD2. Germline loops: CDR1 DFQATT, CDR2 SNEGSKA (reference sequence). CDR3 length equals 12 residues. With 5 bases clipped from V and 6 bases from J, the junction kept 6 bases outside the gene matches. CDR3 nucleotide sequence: TGCAGTGCTCAAGGACTAGCAAGCGAGCAGTACTTC. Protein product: CSAQGLASEQYF.

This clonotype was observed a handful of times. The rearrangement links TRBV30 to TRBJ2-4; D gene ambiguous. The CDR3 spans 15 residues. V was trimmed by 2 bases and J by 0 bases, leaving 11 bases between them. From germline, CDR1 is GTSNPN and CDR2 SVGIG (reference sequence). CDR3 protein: CAWSSSGLAKNIQYF. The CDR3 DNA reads TGTGCCTGGAGTAGTTCAGGCCTAGCCAAAAACATTCAGTACTTC.

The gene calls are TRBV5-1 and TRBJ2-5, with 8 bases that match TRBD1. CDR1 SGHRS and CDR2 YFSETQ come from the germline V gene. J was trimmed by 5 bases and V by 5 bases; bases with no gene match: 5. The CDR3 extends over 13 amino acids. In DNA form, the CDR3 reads TGCGCCAGCAGACCCGACAGGGGTGAGACCCAGTACTTC. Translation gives CASRPDRGETQYF.

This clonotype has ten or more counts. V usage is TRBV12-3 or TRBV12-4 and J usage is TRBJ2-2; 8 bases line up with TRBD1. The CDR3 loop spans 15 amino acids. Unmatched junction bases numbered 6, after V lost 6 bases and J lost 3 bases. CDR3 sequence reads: CASRGTGGYTGELFF. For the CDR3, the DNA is TGTGCCAGCAGGGGAACAGGGGGTTACACCGGGGAGCTGTTTTTT.